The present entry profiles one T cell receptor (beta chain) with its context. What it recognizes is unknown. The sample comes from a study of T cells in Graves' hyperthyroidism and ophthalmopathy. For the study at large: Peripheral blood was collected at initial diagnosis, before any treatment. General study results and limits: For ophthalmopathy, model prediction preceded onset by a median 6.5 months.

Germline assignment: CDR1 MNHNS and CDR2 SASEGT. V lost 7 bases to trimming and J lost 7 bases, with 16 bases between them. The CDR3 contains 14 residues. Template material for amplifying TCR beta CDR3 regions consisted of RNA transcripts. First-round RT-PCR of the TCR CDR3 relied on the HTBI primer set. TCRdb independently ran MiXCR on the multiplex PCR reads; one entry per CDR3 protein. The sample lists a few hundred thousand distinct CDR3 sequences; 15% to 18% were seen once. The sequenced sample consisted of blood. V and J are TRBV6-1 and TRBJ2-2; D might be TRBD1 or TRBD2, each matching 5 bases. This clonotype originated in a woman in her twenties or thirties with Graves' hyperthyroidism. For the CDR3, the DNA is TGTGCCAGCATCGGGACCCCGAGGAGCGGGGAGCTGTTTTTT. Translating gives CASIGTPRSGELFF.